The 2 T cell receptor beta chains reported below all come from one sample, sequenced in a study of blood T cell repertoires in COVID-19. Data came from immunoSEQ multiplex PCR; TCRdb stores just in-frame clones and leaves some out. The sample has around 60,000 clones, about three quarters seen once; the top ten hold about 20%. Material for sequencing was peripheral blood. The receptors shown here come from a man between 25 and 39 years old with COVID-19, enrolled during active disease.

Only a few counts were recorded for this clone. The gene calls are TRBV28 and TRBJ1-1; D gene ambiguous. The germline V gene encodes CDR1 MDHEN and CDR2 SYDVKM. The CDR3 covers 15 residues. V gave up 6 bases and J gave up 1 base, with 15 bases separating them. Written as DNA, the CDR3 is TGTGCCAGCAGCACAATGATAGAGGGGAACACTGAAGCTTTCTTT. Protein product: CASSTMIEGNTEAFF.

V gene TRBV19 combines with J gene TRBJ2-1; D not resolved. V shed 3 bases and J shed 5 bases, with 11 bases lying between them. Germline CDR1 LNHDA, CDR2 SQIVND (reference sequence). The CDR3 is 14 residues long. The CDR3 sequence: CASSIQYTNNEQFF. The DNA for the CDR3 is TGTGCCAGTAGTATCCAGTACACCAACAATGAGCAGTTCTTC.